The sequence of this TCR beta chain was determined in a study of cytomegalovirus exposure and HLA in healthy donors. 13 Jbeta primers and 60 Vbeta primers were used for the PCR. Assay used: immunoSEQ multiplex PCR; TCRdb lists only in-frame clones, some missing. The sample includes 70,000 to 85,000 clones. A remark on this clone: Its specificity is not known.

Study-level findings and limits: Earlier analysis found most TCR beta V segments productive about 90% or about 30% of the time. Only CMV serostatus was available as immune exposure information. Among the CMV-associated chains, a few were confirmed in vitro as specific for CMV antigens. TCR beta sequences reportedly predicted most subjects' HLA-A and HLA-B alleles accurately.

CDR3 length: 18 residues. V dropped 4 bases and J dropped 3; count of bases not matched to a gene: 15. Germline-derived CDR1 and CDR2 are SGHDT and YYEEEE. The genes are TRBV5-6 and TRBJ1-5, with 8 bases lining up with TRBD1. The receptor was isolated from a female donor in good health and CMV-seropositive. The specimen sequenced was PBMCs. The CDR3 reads CASSPGGRGRRNNQPQHF. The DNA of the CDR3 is TGTGCCAGCAGCCCTGGGGGCAGGGGGCGGAGGAACAATCAGCCCCAGCATTTT.